The following is a T cell receptor beta chain sequence with its context. Antigen specificity is unknown. This sample stems from a study of T cell responses to AZD1222 COVID-19 vaccine. Whether given at about 4 or about 12 weeks, second doses were pooled. Study-level points and caveats: Baseline testing showed seropositivity in only a handful of AZD1222 recipients. There were repertoire samples only from the period after the peak T cell response.

Repertoires were generated with immunoSEQ multiplex PCR, while TCRdb's copy carries only in-frame clones and drops some. The repertoire consists of about 130,000 clones, with roughly 88% occurring once and the leading ten covering 4.5% to 6.5%. The CDR3 loop spans 16 amino acids. From germline, CDR1 is SGHAT and CDR2 FQDESV (reference sequence). V was clipped by 0 bases and J by 2 bases; unmatched bases: 4. This specimen was peripheral blood, taken 28 days after the second AZD1222 dose. This receptor was identified in an adult who received the AZD1222 COVID-19 vaccine. The gene calls are TRBV11-1 and TRBJ2-3; 8 bases agree with TRBD1. The CDR3 DNA sequence: TGTGCCAGCAGCTTAGCGGGACAGGTCCTCACAGATACGCAGTATTTT. It yields the protein CASSLAGQVLTDTQYF.